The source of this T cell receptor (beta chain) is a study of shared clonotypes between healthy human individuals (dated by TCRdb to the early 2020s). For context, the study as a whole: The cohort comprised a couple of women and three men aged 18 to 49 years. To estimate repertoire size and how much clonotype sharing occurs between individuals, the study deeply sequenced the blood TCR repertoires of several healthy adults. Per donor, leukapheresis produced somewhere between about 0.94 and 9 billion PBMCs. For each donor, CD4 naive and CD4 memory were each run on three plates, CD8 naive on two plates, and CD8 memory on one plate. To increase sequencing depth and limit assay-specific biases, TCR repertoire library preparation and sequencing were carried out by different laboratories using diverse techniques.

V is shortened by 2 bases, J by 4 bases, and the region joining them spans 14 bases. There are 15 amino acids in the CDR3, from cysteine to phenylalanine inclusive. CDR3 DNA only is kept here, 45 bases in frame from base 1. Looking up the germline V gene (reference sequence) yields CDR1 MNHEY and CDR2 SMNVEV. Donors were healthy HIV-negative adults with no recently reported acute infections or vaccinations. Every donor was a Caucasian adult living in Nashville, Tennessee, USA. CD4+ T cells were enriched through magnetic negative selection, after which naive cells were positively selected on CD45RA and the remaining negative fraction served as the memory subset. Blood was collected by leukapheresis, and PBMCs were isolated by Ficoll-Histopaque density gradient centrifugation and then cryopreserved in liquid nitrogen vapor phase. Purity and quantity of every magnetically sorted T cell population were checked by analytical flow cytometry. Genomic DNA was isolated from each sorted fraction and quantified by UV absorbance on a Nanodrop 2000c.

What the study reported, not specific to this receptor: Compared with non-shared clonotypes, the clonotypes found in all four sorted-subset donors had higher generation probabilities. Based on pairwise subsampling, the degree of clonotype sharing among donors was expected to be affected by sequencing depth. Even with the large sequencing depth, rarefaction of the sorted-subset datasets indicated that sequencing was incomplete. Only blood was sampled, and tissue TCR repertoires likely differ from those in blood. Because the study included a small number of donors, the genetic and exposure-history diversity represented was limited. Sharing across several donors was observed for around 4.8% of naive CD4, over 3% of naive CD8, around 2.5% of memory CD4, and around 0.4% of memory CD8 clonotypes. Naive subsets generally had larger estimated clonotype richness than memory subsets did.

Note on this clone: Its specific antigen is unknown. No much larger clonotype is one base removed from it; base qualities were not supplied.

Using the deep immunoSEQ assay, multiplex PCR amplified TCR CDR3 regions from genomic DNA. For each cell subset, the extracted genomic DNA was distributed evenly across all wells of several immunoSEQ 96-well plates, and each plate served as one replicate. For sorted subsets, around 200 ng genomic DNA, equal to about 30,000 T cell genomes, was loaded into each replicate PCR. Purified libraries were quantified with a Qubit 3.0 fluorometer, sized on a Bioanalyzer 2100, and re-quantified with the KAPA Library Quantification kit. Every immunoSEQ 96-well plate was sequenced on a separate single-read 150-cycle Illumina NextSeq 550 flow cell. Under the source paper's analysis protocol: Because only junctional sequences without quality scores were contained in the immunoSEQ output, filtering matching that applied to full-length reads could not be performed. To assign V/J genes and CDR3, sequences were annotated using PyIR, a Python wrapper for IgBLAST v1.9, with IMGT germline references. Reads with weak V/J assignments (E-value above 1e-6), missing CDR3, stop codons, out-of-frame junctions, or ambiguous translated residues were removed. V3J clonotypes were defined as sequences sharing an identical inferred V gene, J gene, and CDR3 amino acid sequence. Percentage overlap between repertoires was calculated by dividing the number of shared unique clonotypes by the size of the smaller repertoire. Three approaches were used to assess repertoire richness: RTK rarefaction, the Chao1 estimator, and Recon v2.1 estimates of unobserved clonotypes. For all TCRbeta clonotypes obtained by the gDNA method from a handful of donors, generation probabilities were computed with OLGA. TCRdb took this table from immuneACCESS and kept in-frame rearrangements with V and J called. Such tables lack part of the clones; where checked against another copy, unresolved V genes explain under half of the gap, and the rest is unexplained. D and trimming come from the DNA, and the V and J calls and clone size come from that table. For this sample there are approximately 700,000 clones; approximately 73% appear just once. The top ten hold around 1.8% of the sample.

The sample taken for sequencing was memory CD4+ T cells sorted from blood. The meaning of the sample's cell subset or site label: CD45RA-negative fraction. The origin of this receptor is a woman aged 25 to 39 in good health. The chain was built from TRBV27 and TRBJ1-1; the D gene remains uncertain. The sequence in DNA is TGTGCCAGCAGTTTAAAGGGAACTCGAGGCACTGAAGCTTTCTTT. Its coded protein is CASSLKGTRGTEAFF.